The T cell receptor (beta chain) described here comes from a study of blood T cell repertoires in COVID-19. Study-wide background: Sample material is recorded as cDNA or gDNA derived from T cells, B-cell-depleted T cells, or PBMCs.

Recruits, aged roughly 18 to 89 years, lived in about two dozen US areas. As originally analysed: Amplification of reference gene primers provided the estimated nucleated cell counts. This table comes from immunoSEQ multiplex PCR, and its TCRdb copy is limited to in-frame clones, with some not included. V, J and clone size were drawn from that table, and D and trimming were deduced from the DNA. Of some 180,000 clones listed, about 83% are singletons. The germline V gene has CDR1 SGDLS and CDR2 YYNGEE. The length of the CDR3 is 15 residues. Trimming removed 3 bases at V and 2 bases at J, with 9 bases between.

J is TRBJ2-6 and V is TRBV9; no clear D. This sequence originates from a woman aged 30 to 39 who had been exposed to COVID-19. Source material: PBMCs or T cells enriched from blood (not recorded which). The CDR3 sequence: CASSGAATGANVLTF. The CDR3 region has the DNA TGTGCCAGCAGCGGGGCCGCAACTGGGGCCAACGTCCTGACTTTC. The full variable domain, in which reference TRBV9 and TRBJ2-6 provide the parts outside the CDR3, is DSGVTQTPKHLITATGQRVTLRCSPRSGDLSVYWYQQSLDQGLQFLIQYYNGEERAKGNILERFSAQQFPDLHSELNLSSLELGDSALYFCASSGAATGANVLTFGAGSRLTVL.